This TCR beta chain was recorded in a study of beta chain features in type 1 diabetes (dated by TCRdb to between 2017 and 2018). In terms of the full investigation: Mean age, gender distribution, total cell number and subset yield were not different between patients and healthy donors. The study compared TCRB repertoires of sorted circulating CD4+ T cell subsets between recently diagnosed type 1 diabetes patients and matched healthy donors. A total of about 100,000,000 sorted cells were examined across all samples, and RNA yield correlated strongly with the number of cells per subset. Naive and central memory subsets were obtained from all 30 or so donors, but regulatory and stem cell-like memory subsets were isolated from only 8 patients and roughly 8 healthy donors.

The entire amount of isolated RNA was reverse transcribed using the High Capacity cDNA Reverse Transcription Kit, so the sequenced TCRB transcripts were expressed ones. Naive, central memory and regulatory T cell samples underwent deep immunoSEQ sequencing, averaging about 3.57 million total reads per sample. After sorted cells were lysed in RLT buffer, RNA was extracted with DNase-treated RNeasy Micro or Mini kits, with the choice depending on cell number. To prevent cross-contamination, each cell subset was processed individually, whereas patient and healthy donor samples were processed jointly. Using the immunoSEQ multiplex PCR, TCRB sequences were amplified from cDNA into 87-bp fragments spanning the CDR3 region. Sequencing of the amplicons was done on the Illumina HiSeq platform. Concerning the study's data processing: Synthetic template baselines were used to correct PCR bias computationally, reads within Hamming distance 2 were collapsed, and singletons that could not be merged were discarded. By aligning reads against IMGT, V, D and J genes, CDR3 length, and insertions or deletions at six rearrangement sites were assigned. Within each subset, clonotype counts were normalized to sorted cell number, and only after that were true diversity and Gini coefficients computed with the tcR R package. Repertoire sharing was quantified using the overlap coefficient calculated on TCRB nucleotide sequences. As a proxy for the pre-selection repertoire, out-of-frame TCRB sequences from naive cells were analyzed. Held by TCRdb, this immuneACCESS table contains in-frame sequences only and omits some clones. Under half of the omission traces to an unresolved V gene where checked; the cause of the rest is unknown. The DNA gave D and trimming, while V, J and clone size come from that table. In this sample the table shows about 260,000 clones, about 20% of which occur a single time. More than 0.025% of the sample is in the top ten clones.

The table lists this clone with a few counts. What antigen it recognizes has not been identified. No quality values exist for individual bases; no much larger clone is one base distant. The paper's findings and limits, for the study overall: Because cDNA was sequenced instead of genomic DNA, highly expressing activated cells could be over-represented, though the groups showed no difference in activation or CD3 levels. Patients with type 1 diabetes made fewer insertions and deleted more nucleotides at VDJ recombination sites, implying thymic rearrangement abnormalities. Naive, central memory and regulatory TCRB repertoires appeared more similar among patients than among healthy donors. PCR might favor shorter templates, but patient and control samples were amplified and corrected together, so any skew would affect both groups equally. Because small numbers of individuals were included in the HLA sub-analyses, any influence of HLA type on TCRB rearrangement was left unresolved. In all four CD4+ subsets, TCRB CDR3 length was moderately but significantly shorter in type 1 diabetes patients.

From each donor, a single peripheral blood sample of around 120 mL on average was drawn into heparinised tubes. Naive, central memory, regulatory and stem cell-like memory CD4+ T cells were sorted on a BD FACSAria II using a panel including CD45RO, CCR7, CD25, CD127, CD95 and CD27. Purity was above 98% for every sorted population. PBMCs were isolated immediately by Lymphoprep density gradient centrifugation and stained directly without culture. So that batch effects would be minimized, each experiment stained and sorted samples in pairs, pairing one healthy donor with one patient. Sequenced: naive CD4+ T cells from blood. In the paper's terms, the cell subset or site label means: true naive CD4+ T cells. The TCR comes from a middle-aged woman with type 1 diabetes.

The CDR3 region: CASSGRQLSGNTIYF. The nucleotides are TGTGCCAGCAGCGGGCGACAGCTCTCTGGAAACACCATATATTTT. This chain joins TRBV9 to TRBJ1-3; a tentative D match to TRBD1 spans 5 bases. In the germline V gene, CDR1 corresponds to SGDLS and CDR2 to YYNGEE. Inclusive of the bounding cysteine and phenylalanine, the CDR3 is 15 residues long. The only DNA kept is the CDR3, 45 bases in frame from the first base. V is pared back by 3 bases and J by 0 bases, with 10 bases lying between the germline termini.